Listed here are 26 T cell receptor beta chains from one sample, sequenced in a study of cytomegalovirus exposure and HLA in healthy donors (dated by TCRdb to 2015 to 2018). The method behind the library was the immunoSEQ multiplex PCR assay. For the multiplex PCR, a mixture combining 60 forward primers for TCR Vbeta segments and 13 reverse primers for TCR Jbeta segments was used. TCRdb took over this immuneACCESS table, retaining in-frame rearrangements with V and J assigned. Such tables are incomplete; in checked studies, under half of the missing clones stem from an unresolved V gene, and the remainder is unexplained. The sample table lists about 120,000 clones, more than 60% of them with a count of one. In total, the top ten clones hold more than 8.5% of the sample. The sample consisted of PBMCs. The receptors were sampled from a man aged 40-55 years in good health and CMV-seropositive.

The V gene is TRBV7-9, the J gene TRBJ1-1, with 9 bases that match TRBD1. The CDR3 covers 16 residues. Germline loops: CDR1 SEHNR, CDR2 FQNEAQ (reference sequence). After removal of 4 bases from V and 1 base from J, the junction contained 7 bases not matched to a gene. CDR3 DNA sequence: TGTGCCAGCAGCTACCCGACAGGGGGTGGGAACACTGAAGCTTTCTTT. Residues: CASSYPTGGGNTEAFF.

The rearrangement links TRBV6-5 to TRBJ2-7, with a possible D match to TRBD2 (5 bases). V was shortened by 8 bases and J by 3 bases, with 8 bases between the two germline ends. The CDR3 is 11 amino acids. Germline-derived CDR1 and CDR2 are MNHEY and SVGAGI. The CDR3 spells CASGGSYEQYF. CDR3 in DNA: TGTGCCAGCGGAGGTAGCTACGAGCAGTACTTC.

The table lists this clone with a count of one. The V call is TRBV19, the J call TRBJ1-5; no definite D call. This CDR3 contains 15 residues. Trimming cost V 0 bases and J 4 bases, with 10 bases left between them. The germline gives CDR1 LNHDA, CDR2 SQIVND (reference sequence). CDR3: CASSIDGGLNQPQHF. The CDR3 nucleotides read TGTGCCAGTAGTATAGATGGAGGGCTTAATCAGCCCCAGCATTTT.

This chain links TRBV28 with TRBJ2-1; the match to TRBD2 covers 15 bases. The V gene's germline CDR1 is MDHEN and CDR2 SYDVKM. The V and J ends lost 6 bases and 9 bases, in that order; junction bases with no gene match: 9. This CDR3 is 16 amino acids long. The CDR3 reads CASSRPGLAGGSEQFF. Written as DNA, the CDR3 is TGTGCCAGCAGCAGGCCGGGACTAGCGGGAGGCAGTGAGCAGTTCTTC.

The chain recombines TRBV5-6 with TRBJ1-4; 8 bases line up with TRBD1. CDR1 is SGHDT, CDR2 YYEEEE, per germline. V gave up 4 bases and J gave up 7 bases; unmatched junction bases: 6. The CDR3 consists of 14 residues. The CDR3 nucleotides are TGTGCCAGCAGCACCGGGACAGGAAGTGAAAAACTGTTTTTT. Protein: CASSTGTGSEKLFF.

The chain has TRBV7-3 and TRBJ2-3; TRBD2 aligns across 9 bases. Germline CDR1 is SGHTA and CDR2 is FQGTGA. This CDR3 is 19 amino acids long. V dropped 0 bases and J dropped 2; count of bases not matched to a gene: 12. The CDR3 spells CASSLTAASGVGNTDTQYF. Here the CDR3 DNA reads TGTGCCAGCAGCTTAACCGCGGCTAGCGGGGTGGGAAACACAGATACGCAGTATTTT.

In its sample, this clone was seen a few times. The chain couples TRBV7-9 to TRBJ2-5; the D gene is possibly TRBD1 (7 bases). The CDR3 is 14 amino acids. Between the trimmed V and J ends, which lost 7 bases and 7 bases, there was a span of 19 bases. The germline CDR1 and CDR2 sequences are SEHNR and FQNEAQ (reference sequence). CDR3 residues: CASTLTGTEGTQYF. Here the CDR3 DNA reads TGTGCCAGCACCTTGACAGGGACTGAAGGGACCCAGTACTTC.

This clone appeared once. The rearrangement uses TRBV5-8 and TRBJ1-1; D uncertain. Trimming took 2 bases from V and 0 from J, leaving 8 bases between them. The CDR3 totals 14 residues. Looked up from germline, CDR1 is SGHTS and CDR2 is YDEGEE. This CDR3 reads CASSFFTVNTEAFF. The CDR3 region has the DNA TGTGCCAGCAGCTTTTTCACAGTGAACACTGAAGCTTTCTTT.

J is TRBJ1-5 and V is TRBV5-6; the match to TRBD1 covers 9 bases. Trimming cost V 5 bases and J 3 bases; bases outside gene matches: 6. Germline V gene lookup returns CDR1 SGHDT and CDR2 YYEEEE. The CDR3 loop spans 15 amino acids. CDR3 residues: CASRRQGGFNQPQHF. The CDR3 DNA reads as TGTGCCAGCAGGAGACAGGGGGGCTTCAATCAGCCCCAGCATTTT.

In DNA form, the CDR3 reads TGTGCCTGGAGGACTAGCATGAGCTACAATGAGCAGTTCTTC. It is translated as CAWRTSMSYNEQFF. The chain links TRBV30 to TRBJ2-1, with 7 bases that match TRBD2. J was trimmed by 3 bases and V by 3 bases; bases with no gene match: 5. CDR3 length: 14 amino acids. Germline V gene data show CDR1 as GTSNPN and CDR2 as SVGIG (reference sequence).

This sequence joins TRBV2 and TRBJ1-2, with D maybe TRBD1 (5 bases). CDR1 is SNHLY, CDR2 FYNNEI, per germline. There are 15 residues in the CDR3. V was cut by 4 bases and J by 2 bases, with 14 bases left in between. CDR3 protein: CASSGGSGRNYGYTF. CDR3 in DNA: TGTGCCAGCAGTGGGGGTTCAGGGAGGAACTATGGCTACACCTTC. The whole variable domain, remainder taken from reference TRBV2 and TRBJ1-2, is EPEVTQTPSHQVTQMGQEVILRCVPISNHLYFYWYRQILGQKVEFLVSFYNNEISEKSEIFDDQFSVERPDGSNFTLKIRSTKLEDSAMYFCASSGGSGRNYGYTFGSGTRLTVV.

J is TRBJ1-4 and V is TRBV27; 7 bases agree with TRBD1. The length of the CDR3 is 13 residues. V was clipped by 4 bases and J by 16 bases; unmatched bases: 12. CDR1 is MNHEY and CDR2 is SMNVEV in the germline V gene (reference sequence). The CDR3 DNA is TGTGCCAGCAGTTCGGGGACAGCTGGCGTGCGGTTTTTT. Amino acids: CASSSGTAGVRFF.

This CDR3 is CASSYQSGEQFF. The CDR3 bases are TGTGCCAGCAGTTACCAGTCGGGTGAGCAGTTCTTC. The chain employs TRBV6-5 and TRBJ2-1; D is uncertain. CDR3 length equals 12 residues. Germline values: CDR1 MNHEY, CDR2 SVGAGI. V dropped 2 bases and J dropped 9 bases, with 8 bases sitting between them.

The rearrangement links TRBV28 to TRBJ2-7; TRBD1 matches 7 bases. CDR1 and CDR2 (germline): MDHEN, SYDVKM. The CDR3 is made up of 14 amino acids. V trimming: 3 bases; J trimming: 6 bases; junction bases outside the gene matches: 8. The DNA for the CDR3 is TGTGCCAGCAGTTTCCGAGACAGGGTAGGCGAGCAGTACTTC. Amino acids: CASSFRDRVGEQYF.

J is TRBJ2-2 and V is TRBV9; TRBD1 might be the D (5 bases). Trimming removed 0 bases from V and 4 bases from J, with 10 bases in between. This CDR3 is 15 amino acids long. CDR1 is SGDLS, CDR2 YYNGEE, per germline. CDR3 loop: CASSVGQGITGELFF. The CDR3 DNA is TGTGCCAGCAGCGTAGGCCAGGGAATCACCGGGGAGCTGTTTTTT.

The chain's CDR3 is CSVETIGTGLLGRSGYTF. CDR3 coding DNA: TGCAGCGTTGAGACCATTGGGACAGGCCTCCTCGGGCGGAGTGGCTACACCTTC. The V and J genes are TRBV29-1 and TRBJ1-2, with 8 bases identical to TRBD1. V was clipped by 3 bases and J by 7 bases; unmatched bases: 22. Germline V gene lookup returns CDR1 SQVTM and CDR2 ANQGSEA. CDR3 size: 18 residues.

V is TRBV5-1 and J is TRBJ2-3, with D uncertain. The CDR3 length is 14 residues. V was cut by 1 base and J by 2 bases, with 8 bases left in between. CDR1 is SGHRS, CDR2 YFSETQ, per germline. This chain's CDR3 is CASSLLQNTDTQYF. The CDR3 region has the DNA TGCGCCAGCAGCTTGTTACAGAACACAGATACGCAGTATTTT.

This rearrangement joins TRBV28 to TRBJ2-7; 13 bases match TRBD2. CDR1 and CDR2 (germline): MDHEN, SYDVKM. The CDR3 spans 15 residues. V lost 4 bases, J lost 3 bases, and 3 bases stayed unmatched. CDR3 region: CASSSGTSGIYEQYF. The CDR3 nucleotides read TGTGCCAGCAGTTCCGGGACTAGCGGGATCTACGAGCAGTACTTC.

The chain carries TRBV7-9 and TRBJ1-1; D may be TRBD1 (5 bases). Deletions cut 2 bases from V and 4 bases from J, with 11 bases between. The length of the CDR3 is 14 residues. Looked up from germline, CDR1 is SEHNR and CDR2 is FQNEAQ (reference sequence). The CDR3, as DNA: TGTGCCAGCAGCTTACATAGGGGTCTCACTGAAGCTTTCTTT. It yields the protein CASSLHRGLTEAFF. Together with reference TRBV7-9 and TRBJ1-1, the CDR3 gives the full variable domain: DTGVSQNPRHKITKRGQNVTFRCDPISEHNRLYWYRQTLGQGPEFLTYFQNEAQLEKSRLLSDRFSAERPKGSFSTLEIQRTEQGDSAMYLCASSLHRGLTEAFFGQGTRLTVV.

The chain uses TRBV5-5 and TRBJ2-1; weak D call: TRBD2 (6 bases). The V end was cut by 6 bases, the J end by 1 base, with 14 bases between. CDR1 and CDR2 from the germline V gene are SGHKS and YYEKEE (reference sequence). The CDR3 totals 15 residues. CDR3 protein: CASNRLLASYNEQFF. The CDR3 DNA reads as TGTGCCAGCAACCGTCTACTAGCTTCCTACAATGAGCAGTTCTTC.

This clone has a handful of counts. The rearrangement joins TRBV27 to TRBJ2-7, with TRBD1 matching over 9 bases. Germline V gene data show CDR1 as MNHEY and CDR2 as SMNVEV (reference sequence). With V trimmed by 3 bases and J by 2 bases, 2 bases remained unmatched. This CDR3 comprises 14 residues. The CDR3 loop reads CASSLDRGTYEQYF. CDR3 nucleotide sequence: TGTGCCAGCAGTTTGGACAGGGGCACCTACGAGCAGTACTTC.

The chain carries TRBV2 and TRBJ2-7, with D possibly TRBD1 on 6 matching bases. The CDR3 contains 12 residues. Trimming stripped 4 bases from V and 6 bases from J, with 10 bases between. Germline lookup yields CDR1 SNHLY and CDR2 FYNNEI. The CDR3 DNA reads TGTGCCAGCAGTGTTATGGGGGCCGAGCAGTACTTC. This sequence encodes CASSVMGAEQYF.

V is TRBV28 and J is TRBJ1-2; a weak D match, TRBD1 (5 bases). Germline V gives CDR1 MDHEN, CDR2 SYDVKM. Trimming cost V 6 bases and J 4 bases, with 12 bases left between them. This CDR3 has 13 amino acids. CDR3 bases: TGTGCCAGCAGAGATCAGGGTCGCTATGGCTACACCTTC. It specifies CASRDQGRYGYTF.

There are a few counts of this clone. The rearrangement uses TRBV29-1 and TRBJ2-3; TRBD2 might be the D (6 bases). The CDR3 is made up of 14 amino acids. The V end was cut by 6 bases, the J end by 4 bases, with 17 bases between. Germline-derived CDR1 and CDR2 are SQVTM and ANQGSEA. Here the CDR3 DNA reads TGCAGCGTCGTTCAGTTGACGGGAGCAGATACGCAGTATTTT. As protein: CSVVQLTGADTQYF.

V usage is TRBV27 and J usage is TRBJ2-2; tentative D call: TRBD1 (5 bases). Germline V gene lookup returns CDR1 MNHEY and CDR2 SMNVEV (reference sequence). This CDR3 region has 13 residues. Trimming took 5 bases from V and 8 from J, leaving 12 bases between them. Here the CDR3 DNA reads TGTGCCAGCAGTCCCCAGGGTTGGGGGGAGCTGTTTTTT. It specifies CASSPQGWGELFF.

The chain has TRBV5-1 and TRBJ2-3; no clear D gene. Germline CDR1 and CDR2: SGHRS and YFSETQ. V was pared by 0 bases and J by 4 bases, with 9 bases between. The CDR3 spans 14 residues. DNA of the CDR3: TGCGCCAGCAGCTTGGGGCTAGTCCCAGATACGCAGTATTTT. Translating it yields CASSLGLVPDTQYF.